Given below is one TCR beta chain in context. Per the authors' pipeline: By means of reference gene primer amplification, nucleated cell counts were estimated. Sequencing was performed with immunoSEQ multiplex PCR; in TCRdb, only in-frame clones are kept and a portion is missing. Clone size and the V and J calls come from that table; the DNA yielded D and trimming. The data show 150,000 to 200,000 clones, 65% to 85% seen once. The data belong to a study of blood T cell repertoires in COVID-19. Per the germline V gene, CDR1 is SGHNT and CDR2 is YYREEE (reference sequence). V lost 4 bases and J lost 7, with 14 bases in between. This CDR3 contains 14 residues.

Sequenced material: peripheral blood. This TCR was recovered from a man aged 55 to 70 with active or convalescent COVID-19. The chain is built from TRBV5-4 and TRBJ2-2; D gene uncertain. In nucleotides, the CDR3 is TGTGCCAGCAGCCTGGATTCTAGAAGCGGGGAGCTGTTTTTT. This gives the protein CASSLDSRSGELFF.